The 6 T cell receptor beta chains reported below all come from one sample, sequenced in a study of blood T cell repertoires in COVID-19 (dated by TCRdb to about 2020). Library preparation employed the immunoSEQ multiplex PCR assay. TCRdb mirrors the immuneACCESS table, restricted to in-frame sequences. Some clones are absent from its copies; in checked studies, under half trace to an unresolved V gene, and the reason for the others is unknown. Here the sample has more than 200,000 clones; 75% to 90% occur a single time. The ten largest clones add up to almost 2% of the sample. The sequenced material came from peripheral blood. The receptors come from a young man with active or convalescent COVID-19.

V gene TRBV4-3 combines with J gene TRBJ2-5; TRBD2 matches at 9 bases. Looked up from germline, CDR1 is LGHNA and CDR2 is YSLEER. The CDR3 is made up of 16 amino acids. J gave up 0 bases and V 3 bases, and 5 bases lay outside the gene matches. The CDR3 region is CASSQGASGDQETQYF. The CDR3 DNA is TGCGCCAGCAGCCAGGGGGCTAGCGGGGACCAAGAGACCCAGTACTTC.

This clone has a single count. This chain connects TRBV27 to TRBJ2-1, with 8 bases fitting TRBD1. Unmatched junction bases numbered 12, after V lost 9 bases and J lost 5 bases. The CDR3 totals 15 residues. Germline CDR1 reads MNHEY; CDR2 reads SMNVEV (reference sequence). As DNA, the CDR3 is TGTGCCAGTCTCCGCCCGGGACAGGCCAACAATGAGCAGTTCTTC. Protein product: CASLRPGQANNEQFF.

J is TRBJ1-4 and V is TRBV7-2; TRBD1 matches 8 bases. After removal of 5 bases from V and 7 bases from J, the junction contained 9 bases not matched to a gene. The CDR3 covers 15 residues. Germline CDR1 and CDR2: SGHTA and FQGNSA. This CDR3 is CASSLDRGRGEKLFF. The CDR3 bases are TGTGCCAGCAGCCTAGACAGGGGCCGCGGTGAAAAACTGTTTTTT.

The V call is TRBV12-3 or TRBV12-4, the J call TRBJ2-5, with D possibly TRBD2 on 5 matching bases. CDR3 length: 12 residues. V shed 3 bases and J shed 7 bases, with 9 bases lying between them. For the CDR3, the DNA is TGTGCCAGCAGTTTCCAAGGAGGGACCCAGTACTTC. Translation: CASSFQGGTQYF.

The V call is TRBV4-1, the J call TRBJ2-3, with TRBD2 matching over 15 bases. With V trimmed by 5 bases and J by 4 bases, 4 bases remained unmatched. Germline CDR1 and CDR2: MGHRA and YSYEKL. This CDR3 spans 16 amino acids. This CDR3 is CASSSRTSGGADTQYF. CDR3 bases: TGCGCCAGCAGCTCCCGGACTAGCGGGGGGGCAGATACGCAGTATTTT.

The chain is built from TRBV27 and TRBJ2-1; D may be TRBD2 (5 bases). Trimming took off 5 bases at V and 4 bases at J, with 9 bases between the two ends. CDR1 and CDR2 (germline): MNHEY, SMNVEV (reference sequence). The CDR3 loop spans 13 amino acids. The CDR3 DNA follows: TGTGCCAGCAGTGCAGGACTGTACAATGAGCAGTTCTTC. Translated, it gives CASSAGLYNEQFF.